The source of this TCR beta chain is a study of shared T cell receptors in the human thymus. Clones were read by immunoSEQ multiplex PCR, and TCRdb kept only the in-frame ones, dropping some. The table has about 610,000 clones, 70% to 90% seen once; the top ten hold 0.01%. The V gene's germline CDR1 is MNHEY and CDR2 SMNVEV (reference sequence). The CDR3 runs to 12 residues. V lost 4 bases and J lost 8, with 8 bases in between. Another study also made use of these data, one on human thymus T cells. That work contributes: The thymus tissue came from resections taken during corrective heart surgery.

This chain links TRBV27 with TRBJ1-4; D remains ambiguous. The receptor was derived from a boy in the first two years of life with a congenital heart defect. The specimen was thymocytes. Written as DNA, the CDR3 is TGTGCCAGCAGTTCCCGTTCGGAAAAACTGTTTTTT. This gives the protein CASSSRSEKLFF.